Each of the 29 T cell receptor beta chains below was sequenced from the same sample in a study of blood T cell repertoires in COVID-19. Assay used: immunoSEQ multiplex PCR; TCRdb lists only in-frame clones, some missing. The sample comprises approximately 250,000 clones, 86% of which are singletons, and around 6% rests with the top ten. Sequenced: peripheral blood. These receptors all stem from a woman aged 80 or older with COVID-19, enrolled during active disease.

The V call is TRBV27, the J call TRBJ1-4; D is perhaps TRBD1 (6 bases). V lost 1 base and J lost 10, with 22 bases in between. Germline V gives CDR1 MNHEY, CDR2 SMNVEV (reference sequence). The CDR3 has 17 residues. Here the CDR3 reads CASSLLGLEQGGGKLFF. Here the CDR3 DNA reads TGTGCCAGCAGTTTATTGGGCTTGGAACAGGGTGGCGGAAAACTGTTTTTT.

The chain uses TRBV4-2 and TRBJ2-1; TRBD2 agrees at 10 bases. V was clipped by 3 bases and J by 7 bases; unmatched bases: 9. The CDR3 covers 16 residues. Germline loops: CDR1 LGHNA, CDR2 YNFKEQ. CDR3 DNA sequence: TGTGCCAGCAGCCAGGTGGGAGCGGGGGGGTGGAATGAGCAGTTCTTC. Translated, it gives CASSQVGAGGWNEQFF.

The V and J genes are TRBV9 and TRBJ1-5; the match to TRBD1 covers 7 bases. Losses at the gene ends were 0 bases for V and 5 bases for J; bases not matched to a gene: 2. The CDR3 extends over 14 amino acids. CDR1 SGDLS and CDR2 YYNGEE come from the germline V gene. For the CDR3, the DNA is TGTGCCAGCAGCGTAGGACAGGGATATCAGCCCCAGCATTTT. As protein: CASSVGQGYQPQHF.

The genes are TRBV6-6 and TRBJ2-3; D remains ambiguous. Trimming took 4 bases from V and 9 from J, leaving 11 bases between them. Germline V gene lookup returns CDR1 MNHNY and CDR2 SVGAGI (reference sequence). This CDR3 contains 12 residues. The CDR3 region has the DNA TGTGCCAGCAGTTCTTTGACTGGGACGCAGTATTTT. It is translated as CASSSLTGTQYF.

The genes are TRBV7-2 and TRBJ1-6, with D perhaps TRBD1 (6 bases). The V and J ends lost 5 bases and 7 bases respectively, with 12 bases between them. CDR1 and CDR2 from the germline V gene are SGHTA and FQGNSA. The length of the CDR3 is 14 residues. CDR3 in DNA: TGTGCCAGCAGCGTTGACAGGTTGAATTCACCCCTCCACTTT. Amino acid sequence: CASSVDRLNSPLHF.

This chain joins TRBV2 and TRBJ2-1; perhaps TRBD2 as D (5 bases). This CDR3 spans 16 amino acids. Trimming pared 8 bases from V and 2 bases from J, leaving 19 bases between. Germline V gives CDR1 SNHLY, CDR2 FYNNEI. The CDR3 loop reads CASVEAPGPTYNEQFF. Here the CDR3 DNA reads TGTGCCAGCGTGGAGGCTCCGGGCCCGACCTACAATGAGCAGTTCTTC.

V is TRBV6-6 and J is TRBJ1-6; 8 positions match TRBD1. The V segment lost 7 bases and the J segment 9 bases; nucleotides outside the gene matches: 8. The CDR3 totals 14 residues. Germline loops: CDR1 MNHNY, CDR2 SVGAGI (reference sequence). The CDR3 DNA is TGTGCCAGCAACCGACAGGGGTTGGGTTCACCCCTCCACTTT. This translates into CASNRQGLGSPLHF.

The gene calls are TRBV7-3 and TRBJ2-2; 7 bases line up with TRBD1. Germline values: CDR1 SGHTA, CDR2 FQGTGA. This CDR3 region has 16 residues. The CDR3 coding sequence is TGTGCGACAGGGCCGTCTCATCCCACGAACACCGGGGAGCTGTTTTTT. Translation: CATGPSHPTNTGELFF. The whole variable domain, filled in from reference TRBV7-3 and TRBJ2-2, reads GAGVSQTPSNKVTEKGKYVELRCDPISGHTALYWYRQSLGQGPEFLIYFQGTGAADDSGLPNDRFFAVRPEGSVSTLKIQRTERGDSAVYLCATGPSHPTNTGELFFGEGSRLTVL.

V is TRBV5-1 and J is TRBJ2-1; D may be TRBD2 (7 bases). V was shortened by 4 bases and J by 3 bases, with 17 bases between the two germline ends. Germline-derived CDR1 and CDR2 are SGHRS and YFSETQ. The CDR3 is 16 amino acids. The CDR3 DNA is TGCGCCAGCAGCCTGGCGGGCGGGGGCCACTACAATGAGCAGTTCTTC. Amino acids: CASSLAGGGHYNEQFF.

V and J are TRBV5-1 and TRBJ2-1; TRBD2 matches 11 bases. V dropped 3 bases and J dropped 5; count of bases not matched to a gene: 4. CDR3 size: 15 residues. CDR1 is SGHRS and CDR2 is YFSETQ in the germline V gene. The DNA for the CDR3 is TGCGCCAGCAGCTCCGGGACTAGCGGCAACAATGAGCAGTTCTTC. Protein product: CASSSGTSGNNEQFF.

The V gene is TRBV15, the J gene TRBJ1-6, with TRBD1 as a possible D gene (6 bases). There are 15 residues in the CDR3. The V end was cut by 5 bases, the J end by 5 bases, with 13 bases between. Germline CDR1 LNHNV, CDR2 YYDKDF (reference sequence). The CDR3 spells CATSGRDKHNSPLHF. The CDR3 region has the DNA TGTGCCACCAGCGGCCGGGACAAGCATAATTCACCCCTCCACTTT.

The J gene is TRBJ2-2, the V gene TRBV6-6; D might be TRBD1 (6 bases). This CDR3 comprises 14 residues. Trimming removed 3 bases at V and 4 bases at J, with 9 bases between. Germline lookup yields CDR1 MNHNY and CDR2 SVGAGI (reference sequence). This chain's CDR3 is CASSYLGGTGELFF. CDR3 bases: TGTGCCAGCAGTTATCTAGGGGGCACCGGGGAGCTGTTTTTT.

The chain employs TRBV4-3 and TRBJ2-4; D possibly corresponds to TRBD1 (5 bases). The length of the CDR3 is 16 residues. The germline gives CDR1 LGHNA, CDR2 YSLEER. V was trimmed by 4 bases and J by 3 bases, leaving 16 bases between them. Here the CDR3 DNA reads TGCGCCAGCAGCCCCCGGCAGGGCGGTGTCAAAAACATTCAGTACTTC. It is translated as CASSPRQGGVKNIQYF.

As to this clone: This specimen includes other DNA sequences encoding the same CDR3. This chain links TRBV7-2 with TRBJ1-3, with D maybe TRBD1 (6 bases). The CDR3 contains 15 residues. Germline CDR1 reads SGHTA; CDR2 reads FQGNSA. V gave up 4 bases and J gave up 1 base, with 11 bases separating them. CDR3 DNA sequence: TGTGCCAGCAGCTCCCCCAGGGGTTCTGGAAACACCATATATTTT. Translation gives CASSSPRGSGNTIYF.

The chain combines TRBV19 with TRBJ1-4, with D uncertain. Germline CDR1 reads LNHDA; CDR2 reads SQIVND (reference sequence). Trimming took 3 bases from V and 7 from J, leaving 12 bases between them. CDR3 length equals 14 residues. This CDR3 reads CASSMPEGGEKLFF. The CDR3 region has the DNA TGTGCCAGTAGTATGCCGGAGGGTGGTGAAAAACTGTTTTTT.

The V and J genes are TRBV30 and TRBJ1-1; no clear D. In germline, CDR1 is GTSNPN, CDR2 SVGIG (reference sequence). V lost 0 bases to trimming and J lost 5 bases, with 10 bases between them. The CDR3 consists of 13 residues. The chain's CDR3 is CAWSVLILTEAFF. The CDR3, as DNA: TGTGCCTGGAGTGTACTGATTTTAACTGAAGCTTTCTTT. The full variable domain, rest sourced from reference TRBV30 and TRBJ1-1, is SQTIHQWPATLVQPVGSPLSLECTVEGTSNPNLYWYRQAAGRGLQLLFYSVGIGQISSEVPQNLSASRPQDRQFILSSKKLLLSDSGFYLCAWSVLILTEAFFGQGTRLTVV.

This clone was seen only a few times. The J gene is TRBJ1-1, the V gene TRBV10-3, with 10 bases aligning to TRBD1. The CDR3 is 15 residues long. Germline-derived CDR1 and CDR2 are ENHRY and SYGVKD. V gave up 3 bases and J gave up 7 bases; unmatched junction bases: 8. In nucleotides, the CDR3 is TGTGCCATCAGTGACGCGTCGACAGGGGGCGGTGAAGCTTTCTTT. This codes for CAISDASTGGGEAFF.

The chain recombines TRBV5-1 with TRBJ1-2; 8 bases align to TRBD1. Trimming at V came to 3 bases and at J to 4 bases, leaving 8 bases not matched to a gene. The CDR3 consists of 15 residues. Germline CDR1 and CDR2: SGHRS and YFSETQ. The CDR3 DNA reads TGCGCCAGCAGCTCGGGACAGGATGGAGGCTATGGCTACACCTTC. It translates to CASSSGQDGGYGYTF.

The chain uses TRBV29-1 and TRBJ1-3, with 9 positions matching TRBD1. CDR3 length equals 16 residues. Germline V gene lookup returns CDR1 SQVTM and CDR2 ANQGSEA. V trimming: 6 bases; J trimming: 0 bases; junction bases outside the gene matches: 9. The CDR3 region is CSVGGTGFISGNTIYF. The CDR3 coding sequence is TGCAGCGTAGGGGGGACAGGGTTCATCTCTGGAAACACCATATATTTT.

The chain carries TRBV7-8 and TRBJ2-1, with a possible D match to TRBD1 (6 bases). Per germline, CDR1 SGHVS and CDR2 FQNEAQ. V lost 5 bases to trimming and J lost 9 bases, with 20 bases between them. The CDR3 is 15 amino acids. DNA of the CDR3: TGTGCCAGCAGCCCCGATTTTGACAGGTACGGTGAGCAGTTCTTC. It encodes CASSPDFDRYGEQFF.

This clone has just a few counts. The V and J genes are TRBV11-2 and TRBJ2-7; no clear D. V lost 0 bases and J 8 bases, leaving 11 bases between the germline ends. There are 13 residues in the CDR3. Germline CDR1 SGHAT, CDR2 FQNNGV. CDR3: CASSLEVSTKQYF. The CDR3 DNA reads as TGTGCCAGCAGCTTAGAAGTGTCTACGAAGCAGTACTTC. The complete variable domain, with remaining parts taken from reference TRBV11-2 and TRBJ2-7, reads EAGVAQSPRYKIIEKRQSVAFWCNPISGHATLYWYQQILGQGPKLLIQFQNNGVVDDSQLPKDRFSAERLKGVDSTLKIQPAKLEDSAVYLCASSLEVSTKQYFGPGTRLTVT.

The chain uses TRBV7-2 and TRBJ2-2; D perhaps matches TRBD1 (6 bases). In germline, CDR1 is SGHTA, CDR2 FQGNSA. Trimming pared 7 bases from V and 5 bases from J, leaving 17 bases between. The CDR3 runs to 15 residues. As DNA, the CDR3 is TGTGCCAGCAACTCACTACAGGGTGGTACCGGGGAGCTGTTTTTT. It is translated as CASNSLQGGTGELFF.

V usage is TRBV29-1 and J usage is TRBJ1-1; D perhaps matches TRBD1 (6 bases). Germline lookup yields CDR1 SQVTM and CDR2 ANQGSEA. CDR3 length equals 13 residues. V lost 4 bases and J 8 bases, leaving 17 bases between the germline ends. The CDR3 nucleotides read TGCAGCGTTGCTAAAGGGACAAGGCCCGAAGCTTTCTTT. Translated: CSVAKGTRPEAFF.

The chain couples TRBV24-1 to TRBJ1-5; D might be TRBD1 (6 bases). The CDR3 totals 16 residues. Germline CDR1 reads KGHDR; CDR2 reads SFDVKD. V shed 9 bases and J shed 0 bases, with 17 bases lying between them. The CDR3 is CATAGGAFNSNQPQHF. CDR3 coding DNA: TGTGCCACCGCGGGGGGGGCGTTTAATAGCAATCAGCCCCAGCATTTT.

The rearrangement joins TRBV30 to TRBJ1-4, with D tentatively TRBD1 (5 bases). This CDR3 region has 17 residues. The V gene lost 7 bases and the J gene lost 4 bases, with 25 bases spanning the gap. The V gene's germline CDR1 is GTSNPN and CDR2 SVGIG (reference sequence). The CDR3 DNA reads as TGTGCCTACAACCGGGGGACCGCACCGTCTTTTAATGAAAAACTGTTTTTT. It translates to CAYNRGTAPSFNEKLFF. Full variable domain (rest looked up from reference TRBV30 and TRBJ1-4): SQTIHQWPATLVQPVGSPLSLECTVEGTSNPNLYWYRQAAGRGLQLLFYSVGIGQISSEVPQNLSASRPQDRQFILSSKKLLLSDSGFYLCAYNRGTAPSFNEKLFFGSGTQLSVL.

This clone was picked up a small number of times. J is TRBJ1-1 and V is TRBV6-5; tentatively, D is TRBD1 (5 bases). CDR1 is MNHEY and CDR2 is SVGAGI in the germline V gene. CDR3 length equals 13 residues. The ends were cut back, 7 bases at V and 5 bases at J, with 14 bases in the middle. The CDR3 bases are TGTGCCAGCATCAAAAGGGGTCGTACTGAAGCTTTCTTT. Translated, it gives CASIKRGRTEAFF.

This clone showed up just once. The V and J genes are TRBV4-1 and TRBJ1-5, with 8 bases identical to TRBD1. The CDR3 is 17 amino acids. CDR1 and CDR2 from the germline V gene are MGHRA and YSYEKL. Trimming at V came to 4 bases and at J to 0 bases, leaving 8 bases not matched to a gene. The CDR3, as DNA: TGCGCCAGCAGCCTAGGATCCGGGACAGGTAGCAATCAGCCCCAGCATTTT. It specifies CASSLGSGTGSNQPQHF.

The rearrangement uses TRBV6-6 and TRBJ1-1; the D gene is possibly TRBD1 (6 bases). Germline CDR1 reads MNHNY; CDR2 reads SVGAGI (reference sequence). Trimming left V 5 bases short and J 11 bases short, with 18 bases between. The CDR3 contains 13 residues. CDR3 nucleotide sequence: TGTGCCAGCAGTCTTCAGGGGATCCTTGACGCTTTCTTT. Translated: CASSLQGILDAFF.

CDR3 residues: CASSDRVLGYGYTF. The CDR3 DNA sequence: TGTGCCAGCAGTGACAGGGTTCTGGGCTATGGCTACACCTTC. This chain joins TRBV2 and TRBJ1-2, with a tentative D call TRBD1 (5 bases). Trimming left V 3 bases short and J 4 bases short, with 12 bases between. Germline loops: CDR1 SNHLY, CDR2 FYNNEI. The CDR3 contains 14 residues.